The 29 T cell receptor beta chains below all came from one sample that was sequenced in a study of cytomegalovirus exposure and HLA in healthy donors. PCR employed 60 Vbeta and 13 Jbeta primers. This table comes from immunoSEQ multiplex PCR, and its TCRdb copy is limited to in-frame clones, with some not included. The table has about 180,000 clones, about 80% seen once. Sequencing input: PBMCs. These receptor sequences come from a man younger than 30 in good health and CMV-seronegative.

The genes are TRBV7-8 and TRBJ1-5; weak D call: TRBD1 (5 bases). The V and J ends lost 1 base and 5 bases respectively, with 15 bases between them. CDR3 length: 16 residues. Germline CDR1 is SGHVS and CDR2 is FQNEAQ. Written as DNA, the CDR3 is TGTGCCAGCAGCTTAGAGGGCGGGACTCTGTATCAGCCCCAGCATTTT. Translation: CASSLEGGTLYQPQHF.

In this sample, this clone turned up a few times. The J gene is TRBJ2-6, the V gene TRBV5-1, with D unclear. This CDR3 contains 16 residues. Germline V lookup: CDR1 SGHRS, CDR2 YFSETQ. With 0 bases removed from V and 0 bases from J, the gap between germline ends came to 7 bases. In DNA, the CDR3 is TGCGCCAGCAGCTTGGTTTCGGGCTCTGGGGCCAACGTCCTGACTTTC. Amino acids: CASSLVSGSGANVLTF.

The V gene is TRBV27, the J gene TRBJ2-3, with 11 positions matching TRBD1. The germline gives CDR1 MNHEY, CDR2 SMNVEV (reference sequence). V lost 6 bases and J lost 6; bases outside the gene matches: 23. The CDR3 is made up of 20 amino acids. In DNA form, the CDR3 reads TGTGCCAGCAGCTTCTTACAAGGACAGGGGGCCGAACCGGGAGGGGATACGCAGTATTTT. This codes for CASSFLQGQGAEPGGDTQYF.

The rearrangement joins TRBV21-1 to TRBJ2-1; the table gives TRBD2 as D, unverified against the DNA. TRBV21-1 is annotated as a pseudogene. The CDR3 runs 15 residues. The CDR3 reads CASSKGGGSYNEQFF. The CDR3 DNA reads as TGTGCCAGCAGCAAAGGGGGGGGCTCCTACAATGAGCAGTTCTTC.

This chain joins TRBV6-6 and TRBJ2-2, with TRBD2 as a possible D gene (7 bases). CDR3 length equals 16 residues. V dropped 2 bases and J dropped 7 bases, with 17 bases sitting between them. Germline lookup yields CDR1 MNHNY and CDR2 SVGAGI (reference sequence). CDR3: CASSYPGAGVFGELFF. The CDR3, as DNA: TGTGCCAGCAGTTACCCAGGGGCGGGAGTGTTCGGGGAGCTGTTTTTT.

This rearrangement joins TRBV7-3 to TRBJ2-1; 8 bases map to TRBD2. This CDR3 is 16 amino acids long. Germline-derived CDR1 and CDR2 are SGHTA and FQGTGA. With V trimmed by 3 bases and J by 1 base, 5 bases remained unmatched. As DNA, the CDR3 is TGTGCCAGCAGCTTCCAAGCGGGAGTATCCTACAATGAGCAGTTCTTC. It codes for CASSFQAGVSYNEQFF.

The V and J genes are TRBV29-1 and TRBJ2-1; D is undetermined. Germline CDR1 and CDR2: SQVTM and ANQGSEA. The CDR3 totals 11 residues. V gave up 4 bases and J gave up 7 bases, with 8 bases separating them. DNA for the CDR3: TGCAGCGTTGGTGAGTTGAATGAGCAGTTCTTC. It encodes CSVGELNEQFF.

This clone was counted only a few times. This chain joins TRBV7-6 and TRBJ2-3, with TRBD2 matching over 11 bases. The junction had 12 bases not matched to a gene; V was cut back by 2 bases and J by 8 bases. The CDR3 runs 17 residues. Germline-derived CDR1 and CDR2 are SGHVS and FNYEAQ. CDR3 amino acids: CASSLPTTSGKRGTQYF. In DNA, the CDR3 is TGTGCCAGCAGCTTACCAACGACTAGCGGGAAGCGGGGTACGCAGTATTTT.

V is TRBV30 and J is TRBJ2-5; 7 nucleotides align to TRBD2. Germline loops: CDR1 GTSNPN, CDR2 SVGIG (reference sequence). The junction had 18 bases not matched to a gene; V was cut back by 6 bases and J by 2 bases. The CDR3 is made up of 17 amino acids. CDR3 sequence reads: CACASYRSGHQQETQYF. CDR3 in DNA: TGTGCCTGCGCGTCTTATCGTAGCGGGCACCAACAAGAGACCCAGTACTTC.

The J gene is TRBJ2-2, the V gene TRBV19; TRBD1 matches 8 bases. The CDR3 is 16 amino acids. Germline loops: CDR1 LNHDA, CDR2 SQIVND (reference sequence). Unmatched junction bases numbered 12, after V lost 5 bases and J lost 7 bases. The CDR3 bases are TGTGCCAGTAGTCCCCTGGCAGGGGGCGCGTACGGGGAGCTGTTTTTT. It encodes CASSPLAGGAYGELFF.

The V and J genes are TRBV27 and TRBJ1-5, with a possible D match to TRBD1 (6 bases). The CDR3 sequence is 15 residues long. Germline assignment: CDR1 MNHEY and CDR2 SMNVEV (reference sequence). The V end was cut by 2 bases, the J end by 4 bases, with 12 bases between. The CDR3 coding sequence is TGTGCCAGCAGTTTAAGGGGGTGGGGTAATCAGCCCCAGCATTTT. It codes for CASSLRGWGNQPQHF.

This clone was detected only a few times. This chain uses TRBV2 with TRBJ2-3; 13 bases map to TRBD2. This CDR3 has 20 residues. Trimming took 4 bases from V and 6 from J; bases not matched to a gene: 19. CDR1 is SNHLY and CDR2 is FYNNEI in the germline V gene. The chain's CDR3 is CASSGPGELAGGGLTDTQYF. The CDR3 nucleotides are TGTGCCAGCAGTGGACCTGGGGAACTAGCGGGGGGGGGACTCACCGATACGCAGTATTTT. Full variable domain (outside the CDR3, taken from reference TRBV2 and TRBJ2-3): EPEVTQTPSHQVTQMGQEVILRCVPISNHLYFYWYRQILGQKVEFLVSFYNNEISEKSEIFDDQFSVERPDGSNFTLKIRSTKLEDSAMYFCASSGPGELAGGGLTDTQYFGPGTRLTVL.

V usage is TRBV6-6 and J usage is TRBJ2-4; TRBD2 aligns across 7 bases. CDR1 is MNHNY and CDR2 is SVGAGI in the germline V gene (reference sequence). V dropped 0 bases and J dropped 6; count of bases not matched to a gene: 5. This CDR3 contains 15 residues. CDR3 loop: CASSYSGEGGNIQYF. The DNA for the CDR3 is TGTGCCAGCAGTTACTCGGGGGAGGGAGGAAACATTCAGTACTTC.

The chain links TRBV18 to TRBJ1-2; 10 nucleotides agree with TRBD1. Germline V gene data show CDR1 as KGHSH and CDR2 as LQKENI. CDR3 length: 16 amino acids. The V and J ends lost 5 bases and 2 bases, in that order; junction bases with no gene match: 8. The CDR3 protein is CASSETGTGVNYGYTF. The CDR3 nucleotides read TGTGCCAGCTCAGAAACCGGGACAGGGGTGAACTATGGCTACACCTTC.

The chain joins TRBV4-3 to TRBJ2-7; 11 bases align to TRBD1. Unmatched junction bases numbered 3, after V lost 2 bases and J lost 3 bases. The CDR3 totals 15 residues. CDR1 is LGHNA, CDR2 YSLEER, per germline. The CDR3 here is CASSQRDRGIYEQYF. In nucleotides, the CDR3 is TGCGCCAGCAGCCAAAGGGACAGGGGGATCTACGAGCAGTACTTC.

The table lists this clone with a few counts. V gene TRBV5-6 combines with J gene TRBJ2-3, with D maybe TRBD2 (6 bases). V gave up 7 bases and J gave up 7 bases, with 19 bases separating them. Germline V gene data show CDR1 as SGHDT and CDR2 as YYEEEE. This CDR3 region has 14 residues. The DNA for the CDR3 is TGTGCCAGCTTCCCCCTTGCCGGGAGAAATACGCAGTATTTT. Amino acids: CASFPLAGRNTQYF.

The chain is built from TRBV4-2 and TRBJ1-6; the match to TRBD1 covers 7 bases. CDR3 size: 15 residues. Germline-derived CDR1 and CDR2 are LGHNA and YNFKEQ. V lost 3 bases and J lost 8; bases outside the gene matches: 7. CDR3 in DNA: TGTGCCAGCAGCCAGGAGGGGGCGAGTGATTCACCCCTCCACTTT. It is translated as CASSQEGASDSPLHF.

This clone was seen more than once but under ten times. The chain carries TRBV18 and TRBJ1-6; D not certain. This CDR3 spans 13 amino acids. The germline V and J ends were trimmed by 2 bases and 5 bases, with 4 bases remaining between them. CDR1 and CDR2 (germline): KGHSH, LQKENI. The CDR3 protein is CASSPVDNSPLHF. DNA for the CDR3: TGTGCCAGCTCACCAGTAGATAATTCACCCCTCCACTTT.

The chain joins TRBV6-4 to TRBJ1-4; the match to TRBD1 covers 7 bases. The germline V gene has CDR1 MRHNA and CDR2 SNTAGT. After removal of 2 bases from V and 8 bases from J, the junction contained 11 bases not matched to a gene. The CDR3 has 16 amino acids. Here the CDR3 DNA reads TGTGCCAGCAGTGACAGGGGGCAAAAAGAAGGGGAAAAACTGTTTTTT. It specifies CASSDRGQKEGEKLFF.

This chain joins TRBV9 and TRBJ1-2; D might be TRBD1 (5 bases). V was trimmed by 3 bases and J by 0 bases, leaving 21 bases between them. The CDR3 is 18 amino acids. Germline V lookup: CDR1 SGDLS, CDR2 YYNGEE. The CDR3 DNA sequence: TGTGCCAGCAGCGCCCTCCTGCCCCGGGGGGAGACTAACTATGGCTACACCTTC. Residues: CASSALLPRGETNYGYTF.

The chain recombines TRBV4-3 with TRBJ2-1; 8 bases match TRBD2. The CDR3 length is 16 residues. Unmatched junction bases numbered 3, after V lost 2 bases and J lost 0 bases. Germline CDR1 is LGHNA and CDR2 is YSLEER. For the CDR3, the DNA is TGCGCCAGCAGCCAATTAGCGGGGTCCTCCTACAATGAGCAGTTCTTC. Protein sequence: CASSQLAGSSYNEQFF.

This sequence joins TRBV5-1 and TRBJ2-5, with TRBD2 identical over 8 bases. Matching the DNA end better, TRBJ2-7 makes the J call doubtful. CDR1 is SGHRS and CDR2 is YFSETQ in the germline V gene. This CDR3 is built from 19 residues. CDR3 region: CASSKRGIQGLVGSYEQYF. The CDR3, as DNA: TGCGCCAGCAGCAAGAGGGGAATCCAGGGACTAGTCGGCTCCTACGAGCAGTACTTC.

This chain connects TRBV9 to TRBJ2-3; D is uncertain. The CDR3 contains 16 residues. Germline assignment: CDR1 SGDLS and CDR2 YYNGEE. Deletions cut 2 bases from V and 0 bases from J, with 13 bases between. This CDR3 is CASSVLSRASTDTQYF. CDR3 nucleotide sequence: TGTGCCAGCAGCGTTTTGTCGCGAGCTAGCACAGATACGCAGTATTTT. The complete variable domain, with remaining parts taken from reference TRBV9 and TRBJ2-3, reads DSGVTQTPKHLITATGQRVTLRCSPRSGDLSVYWYQQSLDQGLQFLIQYYNGEERAKGNILERFSAQQFPDLHSELNLSSLELGDSALYFCASSVLSRASTDTQYFGPGTRLTVL.

V usage is TRBV6-5 and J usage is TRBJ2-2; maybe TRBD1 (6 bases). The CDR3 extends over 15 amino acids. The V gene's germline CDR1 is MNHEY and CDR2 SVGAGI. V gave up 4 bases and J gave up 2 bases, with 11 bases separating them. This chain's CDR3 is CASSWTVLNTGELFF. The CDR3 nucleotides read TGTGCCAGCAGTTGGACAGTACTCAACACCGGGGAGCTGTTTTTT.

This clone has more than one count but fewer than ten. At the DNA level, this CDR3 is encoded by other sequences in the same sample as well. V usage is TRBV14 and J usage is TRBJ2-1, with a possible D match to TRBD2 (6 bases). The germline V gene encodes CDR1 SGHDN and CDR2 FVKESK. This CDR3 has 15 residues. V dropped 6 bases and J dropped 4 bases, with 16 bases sitting between them. CDR3 DNA sequence: TGTGCCAGCAGACGGACTGGAGGGGAATACAATGAGCAGTTCTTC. This encodes CASRRTGGEYNEQFF.

V is TRBV30 and J is TRBJ2-2, with D possibly being TRBD2 (5 bases). The V end was cut by 4 bases, the J end by 4 bases, with 10 bases between. CDR1 and CDR2 (germline): GTSNPN, SVGIG (reference sequence). The CDR3 has 13 residues. CDR3 in DNA: TGTGCCTGGAAAAGAGGGTTCACCGGGGAGCTGTTTTTT. Translated: CAWKRGFTGELFF.

V is TRBV19 and J is TRBJ2-2; D might be TRBD2 (6 bases). Germline assignment: CDR1 LNHDA and CDR2 SQIVND (reference sequence). Between the trimmed V and J ends, which lost 7 bases and 6 bases, there was a span of 15 bases. The CDR3 length is 14 residues. The CDR3 DNA is TGTGCCAGTACCCCCAGATCGGGGGCCGGGGAGCTGTTTTTT. It encodes CASTPRSGAGELFF. Drawing the rest from reference TRBV19 and TRBJ2-2, the complete variable domain is DGGITQSPKYLFRKEGQNVTLSCEQNLNHDAMYWYRQDPGQGLRLIYYSQIVNDFQKGDIAEGYSVSREKKESFPLTVTSAQKNPTAFYLCASTPRSGAGELFFGEGSRLTVL.

The chain has TRBV7-2 and TRBJ2-5; TRBD2 matches 16 bases. With 0 bases clipped from V and 10 bases from J, the junction kept 5 bases outside the gene matches. Germline V gives CDR1 SGHTA, CDR2 FQGNSA. The CDR3 has 16 residues. The CDR3 sequence is CASSLAGTSGGGRQYF. CDR3 sequence (DNA): TGTGCCAGCAGCTTAGCGGGGACTAGCGGGGGGGGGCGCCAGTACTTC.

The J gene is TRBJ2-7, the V gene TRBV27; maybe TRBD2 (5 bases). CDR1 is MNHEY, CDR2 SMNVEV, per germline (reference sequence). This CDR3 spans 16 amino acids. V was clipped by 3 bases and J by 7 bases, with 22 bases between them. The CDR3: CASSFQTRGRGFEQYF. CDR3 in DNA: TGTGCCAGCAGTTTCCAGACACGGGGTAGAGGATTTGAGCAGTACTTC.